This T cell receptor beta chain was sequenced during a study of blood T cells in healthy people across ages. At the level of the study: Through template switching, about one barcoded beta molecule was captured per two T cells, as measured in model experiments.

Notes on the study in general: Estimated diversity, derived from one million T cells, was regarded as an underestimate.

A word on this clonotype: Its antigen is currently unknown.

In terms of origin and age, donors were healthy Caucasian individuals from Russia aged about 6 to 95. Primed by a sample-barcoded 5' primer and a J-beta primer mix, a second PCR proceeded for 7 to 11 cycles. One entry per CDR3 protein, called by TCRdb with MiXCR from the 5' RACE reads. The table lists roughly 1,800,000 distinct CDR3 sequences, approximately 50% of them singletons. Germline CDR1 KGHDR, CDR2 SFDVKD. This CDR3 has 14 residues. V lost 5 bases to trimming and J lost 9 bases; unmatched junction nucleotides: 8. The material sequenced was blood. The chain couples TRBV24-1 to TRBJ2-1, with TRBD1 matching 8 bases. The TCR originated in a woman between 40 and 50 years old in good health. The CDR3: CATSVGRGPSEQFF. The CDR3 nucleotides are TGTGCCACCAGTGTCGGCAGGGGGCCGAGTGAGCAGTTCTTC.